Included here is one T cell receptor (beta chain) sequence, with context. Its antigen is still unknown. Clones were read by immunoSEQ multiplex PCR, and TCRdb kept only the in-frame ones, dropping some. The table has about 37,000 clones, around 75% seen once; the top ten hold 33%. This sample is drawn from a study of vaccination effects on CD4 cells after COVID-19. Before sequencing took place, the ViraFEST assay used viral peptide pools to expand antigen-specific CD4+ T cells. Cultured cells yielded isolated CD4+ T cells after nine to ten days. The person had a PCR-confirmed SARS-CoV-2 infection during March to December 2020. Here the sequenced sample was CD4+ T cells from PBMCs cultured with a peptide pool, taken before COVID-19 vaccination. This receptor was taken from a human donor who had a prior SARS-CoV-2 infection.

Here the CDR3 DNA reads TGCGCCAGCAGCCCGGGGGACAGGGAGGGCGGCTACACCTTC. This sequence encodes CASSPGDREGGYTF. The chain couples TRBV5-1 to TRBJ1-2; TRBD1 matches at 9 bases. Germline-derived CDR1 and CDR2 are SGHRS and YFSETQ. V was clipped by 4 bases and J by 8 bases; unmatched bases: 9. The CDR3 length is 14 residues.